The TCR beta chain described here comes from a study of T-cell reconstitution after alpha-beta-depleted transplantation in children. Findings and caveats of the study: T-cell numbers and diversity, one year after transplant, stemmed largely from T cells that were newly produced. At around two months after transplant, the alpha-beta T cells were reportedly derived from several hundred expanded clones that came from non-depleted graft cells. Certain patients had high TCRbeta diversity at day 60, and it came from recipient T cells and thymic progenitors that survived.

The authors prepared the TCRbeta library with unique molecular identifiers. TCRdb passed the PCR reads through MiXCR, listing each CDR3 protein once. The sample contains about 340,000 distinct CDR3 sequences, 15% to 20% of which appear only once. CDR1 and CDR2 (germline): SGHNT, YYREEE (reference sequence). V lost 0 bases and J 1 base, leaving 13 bases between the germline ends. CDR3 length equals 16 residues. Concerning this clonotype itself: Its target is not known.

The sample here was PBMCs, mostly from graft donor cells, taken 360 days after TCRalphabeta/CD19-depleted stem cell transplant. This chain links TRBV5-4 with TRBJ1-2, with no clear D. This sequence originates from a male patient aged 2 to 10 who had a stem cell transplant for acute lymphoblastic leukemia, so the T cells may come from the graft donor. The CDR3 is CASSLAGSEINYGYTF. The CDR3 DNA reads as TGTGCCAGCAGCTTGGCAGGTTCCGAAATTAACTATGGCTACACCTTC.